The present entry profiles one T cell receptor (beta chain) with its context. Its antigen target is currently unknown. Per-nucleotide qualities are absent, and no much larger clonotype sits a single base away. The trial excluded patients who had a history of autoimmune disease or were on systemic immunosuppression. Peripheral blood for TCR sequencing was collected from all dose cohorts at baseline, on cycle 4 day 1, and on cycle 7 day 1. The samples were taken from a phase I, first-in-human, multicenter, open-label dose-escalation trial of ivuxolimab. The trial enrolled adults with locally advanced or metastatic head and neck squamous cell, hepatocellular, melanoma or renal cell carcinoma. Before TCR sequencing, CD4+ T cells and CD8+ T cells from peripheral blood were sorted into separate populations. Genomic DNA was extracted from sorted cells for sequencing of the TCRbeta CDR3 region. TCRbeta CDR3 regions were sequenced using the immunoSEQ Assay. Sourced from immuneACCESS, this table was stored by TCRdb with only in-frame sequences that have V and J called. A share of the clones is absent; for the studies checked, an unresolved V gene accounts for under half, and the remainder has no known explanation. The sample yields tens of thousands of clones; 90% were counted once. The ten largest clonotypes hold roughly 0.32% of the sample.

The source of the sample is a study of OX40 agonist ivuxolimab in advanced cancers. Regarding the complete study: Ivuxolimab, which targeted the costimulatory receptor OX40 (CD134), was an agonistic, fully human IgG2 monoclonal antibody. Intravenous ivuxolimab was administered to patients every 2 weeks at six dose levels: 0.01, 0.1, 0.3, 1.5, 3 and 10 mg/kg. Of the 52 patients in dose escalation, approximately 20 had hepatocellular carcinoma, some 15 had melanoma, 9 had renal cell carcinoma and 9 had head and neck cancer. The dose-escalation cohort was approximately 83% male with a mean age of about 60 years, ranging from roughly 23 to 90. Prior anti-PD-1, anti-PD-L1 or anti-CTLA-4 therapy was permitted, and 40% of dose-escalation patients had received checkpoint inhibitors. Partial responses were achieved by three dose-escalation patients, of whom one had hepatocellular carcinoma and two had cutaneous melanoma. Peripheral TCRbeta sequencing was intended to test whether TCR sequence diversity was altered and clonal T-cell expansion was caused by ivuxolimab. The paper reports the monotherapy dose-escalation portion (N of about 50 patients) of the phase I ivuxolimab trial. Findings and caveats that apply to the study as a whole: The antigen specificity of the clonally expanded peripheral T cells was not determined. Low levels of normalized T-cell clonal expansion were also seen in some nonresponding patients. In the 0.1-3.0 mg/kg groups, partial responders had among the lowest normalized peripheral clonal expansion, particularly in CD8+ T cells. At doses from 0.1 to 3.0 mg/kg, clonal expansion was seen in both CD4+ and CD8+ blood T cells between baseline and week 6. After ivuxolimab, more expanded clones were found on average in CD8+ T cells than in CD4+ T cells.

The starting material was CD4+ or CD8+ T cells sorted from blood, obtained in a trial of the OX40 agonist ivuxolimab. The TCR sequence derives from an adult with an advanced solid tumor such as melanoma, head and neck, liver or kidney cancer.

This receptor has the CDR3 CASVHPVGYGYTF. The sequence in DNA is TGTGCCAGCGTGCATCCCGTGGGCTATGGCTACACCTTC. Here the chain combines TRBV2 and TRBJ1-2; the D gene remains uncertain. Trimming costs V 8 bases and J 4 bases, and their ends lie 14 bases apart. CDR1 is given as SNHLY and CDR2 as FYNNEI, both from the germline V gene. Taken from cysteine to phenylalanine, the CDR3 has 13 residues. The read is trimmed to its CDR3 DNA, 39 bases read in frame from base 1.